This TCR beta chain is drawn from a study of T cell repertoires in cytomegalovirus infection. Notes on the study in general: Identification of carriers of CMV plus the relevant HLA was performed using cumulative public TCR beta family frequency.

In its sample, this clonotype was seen a few times. Its matching antigen is unknown. TCRdb itself ran the reads through MiXCR, one entry per CDR3 protein. The sample contains approximately 500,000 distinct CDR3 sequences, about 11% of which appear only once. Germline V gives CDR1 SGDLS, CDR2 YYNGEE. There are 14 residues in the CDR3. The V gene lost 3 bases and the J gene lost 4 bases, with 13 bases spanning the gap. The receptor's source is a human donor in good health (CMV status not recorded). Some clones in this sample may be carry-over from other donors' samples. The V gene is TRBV9, the J gene TRBJ2-5, with D unclear. The specimen was PBMCs. In DNA, the CDR3 is TGTGCCAGCAGCGCCTATGATAGGCGAGAGACCCAGTACTTC. Protein product: CASSAYDRRETQYF. The full variable domain, rest sourced from reference TRBV9 and TRBJ2-5, is DSGVTQTPKHLITATGQRVTLRCSPRSGDLSVYWYQQSLDQGLQFLIQYYNGEERAKGNILERFSAQQFPDLHSELNLSSLELGDSALYFCASSAYDRRETQYFGPGTRLLVL.